Listed here are 32 T cell receptor beta chains from one sample, sequenced in a study of T cells expressing NK-cell markers. With the 5' RACE reads reprocessed, TCRdb shows one record per CDR3 protein and no DNA. The table lists 440,000 or so distinct CDR3 sequences, with more than 7% in the top ten. What was sequenced was blood T cells: a sorted CD56 or NKG2C T cell subset, CD4+ or CD8+ T cells, or bulk PBMC T cells (not recorded which). Receptor source: a woman between 18 and 70 years old in good health.

The chain combines TRBV9 with TRBJ2-5. The CDR3 has 15 amino acids. The germline V gene has CDR1 SGDLS and CDR2 YYNGEE. The CDR3: CASSVSATYQETQYF.

The chain carries TRBV6-2 or TRBV6-3 and TRBJ2-1. Germline assignment: CDR1 MNHEY and CDR2 SVGEGT. CDR3 length: 15 residues. CDR3 region: CASRPTRGLYNEQFF.

The chain has TRBV27 and TRBJ2-7. Germline CDR1 reads MNHEY; CDR2 reads SMNVEV (reference sequence). This CDR3 is 13 amino acids long. The chain's CDR3 is CASSVRGLYEQYF.

This chain uses TRBV7-8 with TRBJ1-1; the D call from TCRdb, TRBD1, cannot be confirmed without DNA. The CDR3 loop spans 15 amino acids. CDR1 and CDR2 from the germline V gene are SGHVS and FQNEAQ. The CDR3 protein is CASSRTGGRNTEAFF.

The genes are TRBV28 and TRBJ2-5; with no DNA, the TCRdb D assignment of TRBD2 cannot be verified. Looked up from germline, CDR1 is MDHEN and CDR2 is SYDVKM. The CDR3 is 15 residues long. CDR3 residues: CASTLPGTSLETQYF. Full variable domain (outside the CDR3, taken from reference TRBV28 and TRBJ2-5): DVKVTQSSRYLVKRTGEKVFLECVQDMDHENMFWYRQDPGLGLRLIYFSYDVKMKEKGDIPEGYSVSREKKERFSLILESASTNQTSMYLCASTLPGTSLETQYFGPGTRLLVL.

V usage is TRBV4-2 and J usage is TRBJ2-5; no DNA is available, so the TRBD2 call from TCRdb remains unchecked. Germline V gene data show CDR1 as LGHNA and CDR2 as YNFKEQ. The CDR3 length is 15 residues. CDR3 amino acids: CASSQEPAAQETQYF.

This rearrangement joins TRBV29-1 to TRBJ1-1; TCRdb reports TRBD1, a call that lacks DNA to check it against. Germline V gene data show CDR1 as SQVTM and CDR2 as ANQGSEA. CDR3 length equals 13 residues. This chain's CDR3 is CSVYDRGNTEAFF.

This chain joins TRBV20-1 and TRBJ2-7. The CDR3 loop spans 13 amino acids. Germline lookup yields CDR1 DFQATT and CDR2 SNEGSKA (reference sequence). The CDR3 protein is CSARPSIVREQYF.

V is TRBV2 and J is TRBJ1-2; TCRdb's assignment of TRBD1 cannot be checked, as there is no DNA. The CDR3 has 14 amino acids. CDR1 is SNHLY, CDR2 FYNNEI, per germline. The CDR3 sequence is CASNPGQGAQKNTF.

The V call is TRBV9, the J call TRBJ2-2; TCRdb gives TRBD1 as the D gene, but with no DNA this cannot be confirmed. The CDR3 extends over 15 amino acids. From germline, CDR1 is SGDLS and CDR2 YYNGEE. CDR3 sequence reads: CASSVAGRNTGELFF.

V is TRBV27 and J is TRBJ2-1. The CDR3 contains 14 residues. Germline V gene sequence: CDR1 MNHEY, CDR2 SMNVEV (reference sequence). The CDR3 loop reads CASSRGGSFNEQFF.

The V and J genes are TRBV9 and TRBJ2-5; TCRdb proposes TRBD2, but this gene call is untestable without DNA. Looked up from germline, CDR1 is SGDLS and CDR2 is YYNGEE. The CDR3 runs 16 residues. The CDR3 sequence: CASSVGQFSGVETQYF.

The chain has TRBV20-1 and TRBJ1-1. The CDR3 loop spans 12 amino acids. CDR1 is DFQATT, CDR2 SNEGSKA, per germline (reference sequence). CDR3 amino acids: CSAHESNTEAFF.

The CDR3 loop reads CASSRPGGRREKLFF. The V gene is TRBV28, the J gene TRBJ1-4; the D gene TCRdb calls, TRBD1, cannot be checked with no DNA. Germline loops: CDR1 MDHEN, CDR2 SYDVKM. The CDR3 sequence is 15 residues long. Filled out from reference TRBV28 and TRBJ1-4, the complete variable domain reads DVKVTQSSRYLVKRTGEKVFLECVQDMDHENMFWYRQDPGLGLRLIYFSYDVKMKEKGDIPEGYSVSREKKERFSLILESASTNQTSMYLCASSRPGGRREKLFFGSGTQLSVL.

The chain is built from TRBV18 and TRBJ2-3. Germline-derived CDR1 and CDR2 are KGHSH and LQKENI. The CDR3 covers 17 residues. The CDR3 sequence is CASSPRGRGGIADTQYF.

V usage is TRBV12-3 or TRBV12-4 and J usage is TRBJ2-3; TCRdb's assignment of TRBD2 cannot be checked, as there is no DNA. The CDR3 consists of 14 residues. CDR3 sequence reads: CASSPGGPADTQYF.

The J gene is TRBJ2-3, the V gene TRBV15. Germline V CDR1 and CDR2: LNHNV, YYDKDF (reference sequence). The CDR3 extends over 16 amino acids. Here the CDR3 reads CATSRESDPSTDTQYF.

V is TRBV20-1 and J is TRBJ2-3; there is no DNA to check the TCRdb D call of TRBD1. Germline CDR1 is DFQATT and CDR2 is SNEGSKA (reference sequence). The CDR3 sequence is 14 residues long. The chain's CDR3 is CSARDRGLLDTQYF.

The V call is TRBV19, the J call TRBJ2-7. The CDR3 runs 13 residues. CDR1 and CDR2 from the germline V gene are LNHDA and SQIVND (reference sequence). The chain's CDR3 is CASSIAVTYEQYF.

The rearrangement links TRBV20-1 to TRBJ1-1; as DNA is missing, the TRBD1 call by TCRdb cannot be tested. CDR3 size: 14 residues. Germline CDR1 reads DFQATT; CDR2 reads SNEGSKA (reference sequence). CDR3 residues: CSAQGQGRSTEAFF.

The chain combines TRBV7-2 with TRBJ1-5. This CDR3 comprises 14 residues. The V gene's germline CDR1 is SGHTA and CDR2 FQGNSA. The CDR3 protein is CASSLGQMGQPQHF.

This rearrangement joins TRBV7-2 to TRBJ2-5. This CDR3 contains 14 residues. Germline V gene data show CDR1 as SGHTA and CDR2 as FQGNSA. CDR3 sequence reads: CASSFGGSQGTQYF.

The chain links TRBV12-3 or TRBV12-4 to TRBJ2-1; without DNA, the TCRdb call of TRBD1 cannot be checked. The CDR3 has 14 amino acids. The CDR3 here is CASSFGTPYNEQFF.

This chain links TRBV11-2 with TRBJ2-2; TCRdb gives TRBD2 as the D gene, but with no DNA this cannot be confirmed. The CDR3 totals 19 residues. Germline loops: CDR1 SGHAT, CDR2 FQNNGV. CDR3 region: CASSLVPSGSHSNTGELFF.

CDR3: CSVRSVIGELFF. The chain couples TRBV29-1 to TRBJ2-2. CDR1 is SQVTM and CDR2 is ANQGSEA in the germline V gene. There are 12 residues in the CDR3.

The chain has TRBV11-2 and TRBJ2-1; no DNA is available, so the TRBD1 call from TCRdb remains unchecked. The germline CDR1 and CDR2 sequences are SGHAT and FQNNGV. The CDR3 runs to 15 residues. The CDR3 loop reads CASSLGGQGPNEQFF.

The chain joins TRBV7-2 to TRBJ2-2; TCRdb returns TRBD2, unconfirmable since there is no DNA. This CDR3 has 17 residues. CDR1 and CDR2 from the germline V gene are SGHTA and FQGNSA. The CDR3 is CASSLVGGRANTGELFF. Using reference TRBV7-2 and TRBJ2-2 for the parts outside the CDR3, the full variable domain is GAGVSQSPSNKVTEKGKDVELRCDPISGHTALYWYRQSLGQGLEFLIYFQGNSAPDKSGLPSDRFSAERTGGSVSTLTIQRTQQEDSAVYLCASSLVGGRANTGELFFGEGSRLTVL.

The chain uses TRBV7-6 and TRBJ2-3. CDR1 is SGHVS, CDR2 FNYEAQ, per germline. The CDR3 length is 14 residues. CDR3: CASSSVGYTDTQYF. Together with reference TRBV7-6 and TRBJ2-3, the CDR3 gives the full variable domain: GAGVSQSPRYKVTKRGQDVALRCDPISGHVSLYWYRQALGQGPEFLTYFNYEAQQDKSGLPNDRFSAERPEGSISTLTIQRTEQRDSAMYRCASSSVGYTDTQYFGPGTRLTVL.

The chain has TRBV27 and TRBJ2-7. CDR3 size: 14 residues. Germline loops: CDR1 MNHEY, CDR2 SMNVEV (reference sequence). CDR3 region: CASRGSIVPYEQYF.

The chain links TRBV7-2 to TRBJ2-3. This CDR3 comprises 13 residues. Germline CDR1 SGHTA, CDR2 FQGNSA. This CDR3 is CASSPYSTDTQYF.

This chain joins TRBV7-9 and TRBJ2-5; the D call of TRBD2 rests on TCRdb alone, since no DNA is present to check it. This CDR3 has 15 residues. Germline V lookup: CDR1 SEHNR, CDR2 FQNEAQ (reference sequence). CDR3 loop: CASSLWRGEQETQYF. The full variable domain, with the rest looked up from reference TRBV7-9 and TRBJ2-5, is DTGVSQNPRHKITKRGQNVTFRCDPISEHNRLYWYRQTLGQGPEFLTYFQNEAQLEKSRLLSDRFSAERPKGSFSTLEIQRTEQGDSAMYLCASSLWRGEQETQYFGPGTRLLVL.

V gene TRBV6-5 combines with J gene TRBJ2-1; without DNA, the TCRdb call of TRBD1 cannot be checked. This CDR3 is built from 11 residues. CDR1 and CDR2 from the germline V gene are MNHEY and SVGAGI. The chain's CDR3 is CASNDMGEQFF.